This T cell receptor (beta chain) appears in the sequencing data of a study of blood T cells in healthy people across ages. A J-beta primer mix and a sample-barcoded 5' primer were used in a second PCR of roughly 6 to 11 cycles. TCRdb reprocessed the 5' RACE reads with MiXCR, giving one entry per CDR3 protein. In the table there are 600,000 or so distinct CDR3 sequences, around 31% of which are singletons. The CDR3 spans 17 residues. Germline CDR1 is DFQATT and CDR2 is SNEGSKA (reference sequence). V was shortened by 5 bases and J by 2 bases, with 23 bases between the two germline ends. Extracted total RNA amounted to at least 5 micrograms for each sample. In its sample, this clonotype was seen many times.

The specimen was blood. The chain couples TRBV20-1 to TRBJ2-3, with a tentative D call TRBD2 (7 bases). This TCR came from a woman of 80 years or more in good health. The DNA of the CDR3 is TGCAGTGCTCCCATTTCTTTGCGGGGGCAAGTCACAGATACGCAGTATTTT. Translation: CSAPISLRGQVTDTQYF.